Sequencing of this TCR beta chain was carried out in a study of shared clonotypes between healthy human individuals. The V end lost 1 base, the J end lost 0 bases, and 7 bases lay between the germline ends. The CDR3 has 15 residues. CDR1 MDHEN and CDR2 SYDVKM come from the germline V gene. The table came from immunoSEQ multiplex PCR; TCRdb's copy has only in-frame clones and leaves some out. This sample yields a few million clones, of which 93% are seen a single time; more than 1.5% belongs to the top ten. Positively selected for CCR7, the CD45RO-negative cells used as naive CD8 cells excluded terminally differentiated effector memory CD45RA+ cells.

The genes are TRBV28 and TRBJ1-3; perhaps TRBD1 as D (5 bases). The sequencing input was naive CD8+ T cells from PBMCs. This receptor was taken from a man younger than 35 in good health. Some clones in this sample may be carry-over from other donors' samples. CDR3 nucleotide sequence: TGTGCCAGCAGTTTATACGACAGCTCTGGAAACACCATATATTTT. Translating gives CASSLYDSSGNTIYF.